The present T cell receptor (beta chain) was sequenced within a study of shared clonotypes between healthy human individuals. Germline CDR1 is GTSNPN and CDR2 is SVGIG (reference sequence). V lost 2 bases to trimming and J lost 4 bases, with 17 bases between them. This CDR3 has 15 residues. As defined, naive CD8 cells were CD45RO-negative and positively selected for CCR7, with terminally differentiated effector memory CD45RA+ cells excluded. Notes on the study in general: A generally larger estimated richness was seen in naive subsets than in memory subsets.

This clone came up once. What it binds is unknown. The assay was carried out at the deep level. Measured with immunoSEQ multiplex PCR; TCRdb has only the in-frame clones, and not every one. The table lists about 580,000 clones, roughly 98% of them singletons. The sequence came from a young man in good health. The sequenced material came from naive CD8+ T cells sorted from blood. The chain employs TRBV30 and TRBJ2-5, with D perhaps matching TRBD2 (6 bases). Here the CDR3 reads CAWSQMGGKGETQYF. The CDR3, as DNA: TGTGCCTGGAGTCAAATGGGGGGAAAAGGAGAGACCCAGTACTTC.